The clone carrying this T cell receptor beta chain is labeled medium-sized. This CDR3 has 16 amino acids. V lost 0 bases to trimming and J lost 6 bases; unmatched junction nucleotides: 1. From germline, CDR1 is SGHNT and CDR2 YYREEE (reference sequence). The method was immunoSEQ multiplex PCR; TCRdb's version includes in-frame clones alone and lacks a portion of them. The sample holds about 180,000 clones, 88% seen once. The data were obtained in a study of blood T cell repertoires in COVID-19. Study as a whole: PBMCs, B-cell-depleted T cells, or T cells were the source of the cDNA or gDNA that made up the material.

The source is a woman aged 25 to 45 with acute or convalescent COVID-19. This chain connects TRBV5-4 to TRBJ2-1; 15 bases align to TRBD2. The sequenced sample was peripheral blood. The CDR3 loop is CASSLGTSGRVNEQFF. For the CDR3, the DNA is TGTGCCAGCAGCTTGGGGACTAGCGGGAGGGTCAATGAGCAGTTCTTC.